The 21 T cell receptor beta chains below were found in one sample sequenced in a study of T cell responses to AZD1222 COVID-19 vaccine. The table came from immunoSEQ multiplex PCR; TCRdb's copy has only in-frame clones and leaves some out. The table records 100,000 to 150,000 clones, 93% of them present only once. The sample here was peripheral blood, taken on day 0 of AZD1222 vaccination. All receptors come from an adult in good health.

V usage is TRBV28 and J usage is TRBJ1-2, with D unclear. With 6 bases removed from V and 2 bases from J, the gap between germline ends came to 7 bases. Germline-derived CDR1 and CDR2 are MDHEN and SYDVKM. This CDR3 is built from 12 residues. The DNA for the CDR3 is TGTGCCAGCAGGACGGTGAACTATGGCTACACCTTC. Residues: CASRTVNYGYTF.

The chain has TRBV7-9 and TRBJ2-7; possible D gene TRBD2, 5 bases. V was cut by 4 bases and J by 2 bases, with 12 bases left in between. CDR3 size: 14 residues. CDR1 is SEHNR and CDR2 is FQNEAQ in the germline V gene (reference sequence). CDR3 amino acids: CASSSSEEAYEQYF. The CDR3 nucleotides read TGTGCCAGCAGCTCTTCTGAGGAGGCCTACGAGCAGTACTTC.

V gene TRBV5-1 combines with J gene TRBJ1-1; no firm D call. Germline CDR1 is SGHRS and CDR2 is YFSETQ. The V and J ends lost 5 bases and 0 bases respectively, with 8 bases between them. The CDR3 has 13 amino acids. The CDR3 here is CASRMDVNTEAFF. The CDR3 coding sequence is TGCGCCAGCAGGATGGACGTGAACACTGAAGCTTTCTTT.

The rearrangement links TRBV10-1 to TRBJ1-3; D possibly corresponds to TRBD1 (5 bases). The V end lost 7 bases, the J end lost 3 bases, and 10 bases lay between the germline ends. CDR3 length equals 13 residues. The germline V gene has CDR1 WNHNN and CDR2 SYGVQD (reference sequence). The CDR3 coding sequence is TGCGCCAGCATGGCACAGGTTGGAAACACCATATATTTT. Translating gives CASMAQVGNTIYF.

V gene TRBV11-3 combines with J gene TRBJ2-7; 7 positions match TRBD2. Germline CDR1 and CDR2: SGHNT and YENEEA. J lost 5 bases, V lost 1 base, and 5 bases had no gene match. The CDR3 contains 14 residues. CDR3 coding DNA: TGTGCCAGCAGCTTAGGCGGGAGATTCCACGAGCAGTACTTC. It is translated as CASSLGGRFHEQYF.

This clone was seen more than once but under ten times. The chain recombines TRBV6-5 with TRBJ1-6; weak D call: TRBD1 (5 bases). CDR1 MNHEY and CDR2 SVGAGI come from the germline V gene. V lost 2 bases and J lost 10, with 9 bases in between. The CDR3 extends over 13 amino acids. CDR3 bases: TGTGCCAGCAGTTACGCGGGACCCTCACCCCTCCACTTT. Encoded protein: CASSYAGPSPLHF.

The chain combines TRBV6-2 or TRBV6-3 with TRBJ2-1; 11 bases are shared with TRBD2. The germline V gene has CDR1 MNHEY and CDR2 SVGEGT. The V gene end was trimmed by 5 bases and the J gene end by 10 bases; junction bases not matched to a gene: 25. This CDR3 spans 20 amino acids. The chain's CDR3 is CASSPSLLIPKLAGGQEQFF. The DNA of the CDR3 is TGTGCCAGCAGTCCCTCTCTCCTCATCCCCAAGCTAGCGGGAGGTCAAGAGCAGTTCTTC.

J is TRBJ2-5 and V is TRBV18; D call uncertain. Germline V gives CDR1 KGHSH, CDR2 LQKENI. V shed 5 bases and J shed 5 bases, with 15 bases lying between them. This CDR3 region has 14 residues. CDR3: CASSSGPGSETQYF. The CDR3 region has the DNA TGTGCCAGCTCATCCGGACCAGGTTCTGAGACCCAGTACTTC.

The chain joins TRBV9 to TRBJ2-1, with D hard to call. Germline-derived CDR1 and CDR2 are SGDLS and YYNGEE. CDR3 size: 16 residues. V was pared by 4 bases and J by 5 bases, with 19 bases between. This CDR3 reads CASSSQTGIVHNEQFF. The CDR3 DNA is TGTGCCAGCAGCTCTCAGACTGGAATTGTCCACAATGAGCAGTTCTTC. Drawing the rest from reference TRBV9 and TRBJ2-1, the complete variable domain is DSGVTQTPKHLITATGQRVTLRCSPRSGDLSVYWYQQSLDQGLQFLIQYYNGEERAKGNILERFSAQQFPDLHSELNLSSLELGDSALYFCASSSQTGIVHNEQFFGPGTRLTVL.

This chain connects TRBV7-2 to TRBJ2-3; D uncertain. Trimming left V 3 bases short and J 2 bases short, with 9 bases between. Germline V lookup: CDR1 SGHTA, CDR2 FQGNSA. The CDR3 length is 14 residues. This CDR3 reads CASSFSPVTDTQYF. In nucleotides, the CDR3 is TGTGCCAGCAGCTTCTCACCCGTCACAGATACGCAGTATTTT.

The CDR3 region is CASSFGWTEAFF. DNA for the CDR3: TGTGCCAGCAGTTTTGGGTGGACTGAAGCTTTCTTT. The chain has TRBV28 and TRBJ1-1; unclear D gene. This CDR3 is 12 amino acids long. The ends were cut back, 3 bases at V and 5 bases at J, with 7 bases in the middle. CDR1 and CDR2 (germline): MDHEN, SYDVKM.

This sequence joins TRBV6-2 or TRBV6-3 and TRBJ1-1; 9 bases are a match to TRBD1. V shed 2 bases and J 1 base; nucleotides not matched to a gene: 14. The CDR3 runs 19 residues. CDR1 and CDR2 from the germline V gene are MNHEY and SVGEGT. The CDR3 coding sequence is TGTGCCAGCAGTTACACCCGTTCCCGACAGGGGGAAGCGAACACTGAAGCTTTCTTT. The encoded protein is CASSYTRSRQGEANTEAFF.

The table lists this clone with a few counts. V usage is TRBV2 and J usage is TRBJ1-4, with D maybe TRBD1 (5 bases). The CDR3 sequence is 15 residues long. V was shortened by 0 bases and J by 8 bases, with 13 bases between the two germline ends. CDR1 SNHLY and CDR2 FYNNEI come from the germline V gene. The CDR3 loop reads CASSEAGARAEKLFF. In DNA, the CDR3 is TGTGCCAGCAGTGAAGCAGGTGCCAGGGCCGAAAAACTGTTTTTT.

The chain employs TRBV7-6 and TRBJ2-5, with 8 bases that match TRBD2. Looked up from germline, CDR1 is SGHVS and CDR2 is FNYEAQ. The CDR3 sequence is 11 residues long. CDR3 residues: CDRGGPETQYF. CDR3 nucleotides: TGTGACCGGGGGGGCCCGGAGACCCAGTACTTC.

The rearrangement links TRBV5-4 to TRBJ2-1; a possible D gene is TRBD2 (6 bases). This CDR3 contains 17 residues. Germline V gene sequence: CDR1 SGHNT, CDR2 YYREEE (reference sequence). Trimming stripped 4 bases from V and 2 bases from J, with 19 bases between. The CDR3 nucleotides read TGTGCCAGCAGCCTAACGACTGGGAGGTGGACCTACAATGAGCAGTTCTTC. Protein product: CASSLTTGRWTYNEQFF.

The chain carries TRBV6-5 and TRBJ2-2; TRBD2 aligns across 11 bases. The germline V gene encodes CDR1 MNHEY and CDR2 SVGAGI. Trimming took 4 bases from V and 1 from J; bases not matched to a gene: 2. The CDR3 consists of 16 residues. The CDR3 is CASSSLAGGNTGELFF. In DNA, the CDR3 is TGTGCCAGCAGTTCCCTAGCGGGGGGGAACACCGGGGAGCTGTTTTTT.

The rearrangement uses TRBV18 and TRBJ1-2; 9 bases are shared with TRBD1. The CDR3 loop spans 14 amino acids. J lost 2 bases, V lost 5 bases, and 3 bases had no gene match. CDR1 and CDR2 (germline): KGHSH, LQKENI. The CDR3 sequence is CASSDGQGNYGYTF. CDR3 nucleotides: TGTGCCAGCTCAGACGGACAGGGGAACTATGGCTACACCTTC.

This chain links TRBV30 with TRBJ1-1, with TRBD1 matching 7 bases. Germline lookup yields CDR1 GTSNPN and CDR2 SVGIG (reference sequence). Unmatched junction bases numbered 11, after V lost 2 bases and J lost 5 bases. The CDR3 is made up of 15 amino acids. The DNA for the CDR3 is TGTGCCTGGAGTCTTCGAGCAGGGGGGATAACTGAAGCTTTCTTT. Protein: CAWSLRAGGITEAFF. The whole variable domain, filled in from reference TRBV30 and TRBJ1-1, reads SQTIHQWPATLVQPVGSPLSLECTVEGTSNPNLYWYRQAAGRGLQLLFYSVGIGQISSEVPQNLSASRPQDRQFILSSKKLLLSDSGFYLCAWSLRAGGITEAFFGQGTRLTVV.

The genes are TRBV5-4 and TRBJ2-2; 9 bases line up with TRBD2. The ends lost 5 bases at V and 3 bases at J; junction bases unmatched: 8. This CDR3 comprises 16 residues. Per germline, CDR1 SGHNT and CDR2 YYREEE (reference sequence). CDR3 sequence reads: CASRPRTSDHTGELFF. CDR3 bases: TGTGCCAGCAGACCAAGGACTAGCGACCACACCGGGGAGCTGTTTTTT. The whole variable domain, filled in from reference TRBV5-4 and TRBJ2-2, reads ETGVTQSPTHLIKTRGQQVTLRCSSQSGHNTVSWYQQALGQGPQFIFQYYREEENGRGNFPPRFSGLQFPNYSSELNVNALELDDSALYLCASRPRTSDHTGELFFGEGSRLTVL.

The V gene is TRBV19, the J gene TRBJ1-5; no reliable D call. V lost 1 base to trimming and J lost 9 bases, with 19 bases between them. CDR1 and CDR2 from the germline V gene are LNHDA and SQIVND (reference sequence). The CDR3 has 16 residues. CDR3 bases: TGTGCCAGTAGTATAGGGTTCGGGGATCCCCTTCGGCCCCAGCATTTT. Protein: CASSIGFGDPLRPQHF. The variable domain in full, completed from reference TRBV19 and TRBJ1-5, reads DGGITQSPKYLFRKEGQNVTLSCEQNLNHDAMYWYRQDPGQGLRLIYYSQIVNDFQKGDIAEGYSVSREKKESFPLTVTSAQKNPTAFYLCASSIGFGDPLRPQHFGDGTRLSIL.

This chain joins TRBV7-3 and TRBJ1-3; no clear D. Per the germline V gene, CDR1 is SGHTA and CDR2 is FQGTGA. The CDR3 has 13 residues. V was clipped by 5 bases and J by 2 bases, with 7 bases between them. CDR3 loop: CASSDGTGNTIYF. The CDR3 bases are TGTGCCAGCAGCGATGGAACTGGAAACACCATATATTTT.